A selection of T cell receptor beta chains follows, all from one sample in a study of blood T cell repertoires in COVID-19. Clones were read by immunoSEQ multiplex PCR, and TCRdb kept only the in-frame ones, dropping some. The sample has about 120,000 clones, more than 70% seen once. Sequencing input: peripheral blood. The origin of the receptors is a man aged 60 to 69 with acute or convalescent COVID-19. The CDR3 runs from the conserved cysteine through the conserved F or W. The order of the fields is CDR3 protein, CDR3 DNA, clone size, J gene, D gene, V gene. A D gene is named only where the DNA matches it firmly. Some rows mark clone size as missing; the rest say once, few, many or name a class of expanded clone.

CDR3 protein: CSAWGGREAFF
CDR3 DNA: TGCAGTGCTTGGGGGGGGCGAGAAGCTTTCTTT
clone size: .
J gene: TRBJ1-1
D gene: .
V gene: TRBV20-1

CDR3 protein: CASSLGQQGTEAFF
CDR3 DNA: TGTGCCAGCAGCTTGGGACAGCAGGGCACTGAAGCTTTCTTT
clone size: once
J gene: TRBJ1-1
D gene: TRBD1
V gene: TRBV6-2/TRBV6-3

CDR3 protein: CASSPRTGQNGYTF
CDR3 DNA: TGTGCCAGTAGTCCCCGGACAGGACAGAATGGCTACACCTTC
clone size: few
J gene: TRBJ1-2
D gene: TRBD1
V gene: TRBV19

CDR3 protein: CASSGWGTGTGELFF
CDR3 DNA: TGTGCCAGCAGTGGCTGGGGCACGGGCACCGGGGAGCTGTTTTTT
clone size: .
J gene: TRBJ2-2
D gene: .
V gene: TRBV2

CDR3 protein: CSGGGTGYGYTF
CDR3 DNA: TGCAGCGGAGGGGGTACAGGCTATGGCTACACCTTC
clone size: .
J gene: TRBJ1-2
D gene: .
V gene: TRBV29-1

CDR3 protein: CASKVGTASGNTIYF
CDR3 DNA: TGTGCCAGCAAAGTCGGGACAGCCTCTGGAAACACCATATATTTT
clone size: .
J gene: TRBJ1-3
D gene: TRBD1
V gene: TRBV6-1

CDR3 protein: CASSRNRGSTEAFF
CDR3 DNA: TGTGCCAGCAGTCGCAACAGGGGAAGCACTGAAGCTTTCTTT
clone size: .
J gene: TRBJ1-1
D gene: TRBD1
V gene: TRBV6-5

CDR3 protein: CASSSTGGTEAFF
CDR3 DNA: TGTGCCAGCAGTTCGACAGGGGGCACTGAAGCTTTCTTT
clone size: few
J gene: TRBJ1-1
D gene: TRBD1
V gene: TRBV6-2/TRBV6-3

CDR3 protein: CASSGTSGGSSYNEQFF
CDR3 DNA: TGTGCCAGCAGTGGGACTAGCGGGGGGAGCTCCTACAATGAGCAGTTCTTC
clone size: .
J gene: TRBJ2-1
D gene: TRBD2
V gene: TRBV28

CDR3 protein: CASRGPGGRTTQYF
CDR3 DNA: TGTGCCAGCAGGGGTCCGGGGGGGCGGACTACGCAGTATTTT
clone size: once
J gene: TRBJ2-3
D gene: TRBD2
V gene: TRBV28

CDR3 protein: CASSLGSDQETQYF
CDR3 DNA: TGCGCCAGCAGCTTGGGGTCAGACCAAGAGACCCAGTACTTC
clone size: .
J gene: TRBJ2-5
D gene: .
V gene: TRBV5-1

CDR3 protein: CASSQGFAYEQYF
CDR3 DNA: TGTGCCAGCAGCCAGGGGTTCGCCTACGAGCAGTACTTC
clone size: .
J gene: TRBJ2-7
D gene: .
V gene: TRBV27

CDR3 protein: CASGLEGGEAFF
CDR3 DNA: TGTGCTAGTGGTTTGGAAGGGGGCGAAGCTTTCTTT
clone size: .
J gene: TRBJ1-1
D gene: TRBD1
V gene: TRBV12-5

CDR3 protein: CASSLNSDYGYTF
CDR3 DNA: TGTGCCAGCAGTTTAAATTCCGACTATGGCTACACCTTC
clone size: once
J gene: TRBJ1-2
D gene: .
V gene: TRBV27

CDR3 protein: CASSIGTGEATEAFF
CDR3 DNA: TGTGCCAGTAGTATCGGGACAGGGGAAGCCACTGAAGCTTTCTTT
clone size: .
J gene: TRBJ1-1
D gene: TRBD1
V gene: TRBV19

CDR3 protein: CASSPGTSGERTDTQYF
CDR3 DNA: TGTGCCAGCTCACCCGGTACTAGCGGGGAACGCACAGATACGCAGTATTTT
clone size: .
J gene: TRBJ2-3
D gene: TRBD2
V gene: TRBV18

CDR3 protein: CASSQGPSGRGTGELFF
CDR3 DNA: TGTGCCAGCAGCCAGGGCCCCAGCGGGAGAGGAACCGGGGAGCTGTTTTTT
clone size: .
J gene: TRBJ2-2
D gene: TRBD2
V gene: TRBV3-1/TRBV3-2

CDR3 protein: CATELAGGTTGELFF
CDR3 DNA: TGTGCCACTGAACTAGCGGGAGGGACCACCGGGGAGCTGTTTTTT
clone size: .
J gene: TRBJ2-2
D gene: TRBD2
V gene: TRBV3-1/TRBV3-2

CDR3 protein: CASSSSGTSGEQFF
CDR3 DNA: TGCGCCAGCAGCTCCTCCGGGACTAGCGGGGAGCAGTTCTTC
clone size: .
J gene: TRBJ2-1
D gene: TRBD2
V gene: TRBV5-1

CDR3 protein: CASSKARGTAKVTGELFF
CDR3 DNA: TGTGCCAGCAGCAAGGCCCGGGGGACCGCGAAAGTCACCGGGGAGCTGTTTTTT
clone size: .
J gene: TRBJ2-2
D gene: .
V gene: TRBV7-2

CDR3 protein: CATRGGAGGNQPQHF
CDR3 DNA: TGTGCCACCCGCGGGGGGGCCGGTGGCAATCAGCCCCAGCATTTT
clone size: .
J gene: TRBJ1-5
D gene: .
V gene: TRBV28

CDR3 protein: CASSETQRTEAFF
CDR3 DNA: TGTGCCAGCAGTGAAACTCAGCGGACTGAAGCTTTCTTT
clone size: once
J gene: TRBJ1-1
D gene: .
V gene: TRBV6-4

CDR3 protein: CASSLDGEANSPLHF
CDR3 DNA: TGCGCCAGCAGCTTGGATGGAGAAGCTAATTCACCCCTCCACTTT
clone size: .
J gene: TRBJ1-6
D gene: .
V gene: TRBV5-1

CDR3 protein: CASSQSGYEQYF
CDR3 DNA: TGTGCCAGCAGCCAGAGCGGATATGAGCAGTACTTC
clone size: .
J gene: TRBJ2-7
D gene: .
V gene: TRBV14

CDR3 protein: CSVHSGRGETQYF
CDR3 DNA: TGCAGCGTACATAGCGGGAGAGGGGAGACCCAGTACTTC
clone size: .
J gene: TRBJ2-5
D gene: TRBD2
V gene: TRBV29-1

CDR3 protein: CASCPSGSSYEQYF
CDR3 DNA: TGTGCCAGCTGCCCTAGCGGGAGCTCCTACGAGCAGTACTTC
clone size: .
J gene: TRBJ2-7
D gene: TRBD2
V gene: TRBV6-5

CDR3 protein: CASILSGSNQPQHF
CDR3 DNA: TGTGCCAGTATTCTCAGCGGAAGCAATCAGCCCCAGCATTTT
clone size: few
J gene: TRBJ1-5
D gene: .
V gene: TRBV19

CDR3 protein: CASSLGGGSSTDTQYF
CDR3 DNA: TGCGCCAGCAGCTTGGGAGGCGGGTCTAGCACAGATACGCAGTATTTT
clone size: .
J gene: TRBJ2-3
D gene: .
V gene: TRBV5-1

CDR3 protein: CASAPLSDSSYNEQFF
CDR3 DNA: TGTGCCAGCGCCCCCCTCTCCGACAGCTCCTACAATGAGCAGTTCTTC
clone size: .
J gene: TRBJ2-1
D gene: .
V gene: TRBV7-2

CDR3 protein: CASRETGTAGANVLTF
CDR3 DNA: TGCGCCAGCAGAGAGACTGGGACAGCTGGGGCCAACGTCCTGACTTTC
clone size: .
J gene: TRBJ2-6
D gene: TRBD1
V gene: TRBV10-2

CDR3 protein: CASRQEGDVGAGELFF
CDR3 DNA: TGCGCCAGCCGTCAGGAGGGAGATGTTGGTGCCGGGGAGCTGTTTTTT
clone size: .
J gene: TRBJ2-2
D gene: .
V gene: TRBV5-1